The rows below give T cell receptor beta chains drawn from one sample of a study of blood T cell repertoires in COVID-19. This table comes from immunoSEQ multiplex PCR, and its TCRdb copy is limited to in-frame clones, with some not included. The sample holds approximately 220,000 clones, around 90% seen once. Source material: peripheral blood. These receptors were collected from a man between 60 and 75 years old with acute or convalescent COVID-19. Each CDR3 is given with its conserved first and last residue.

j_call v_call cdr3_aa
TRBJ1-2 TRBV6-2/TRBV6-3 CASSDPSKGANYGYTF
TRBJ1-1 TRBV10-1 CASSGQENTEAFF
TRBJ1-2 TRBV19 CASFSAGGTSGYTF
TRBJ2-7 TRBV6-1 CASSEGTSGGAYEQYF
TRBJ1-1 TRBV30 CAWNRGVGYTEAFF
TRBJ2-2 TRBV7-6 CASSTLAGGPSGELFF
TRBJ2-7 TRBV11-2 CASSLQGTLREQYF
TRBJ1-6 TRBV21-1 CASSNEGGSYNSPLHF
TRBJ2-7 TRBV4-1 CASSQVGGLEQYF
TRBJ1-5 TRBV7-8 CASSPRGAPGQPQHF
TRBJ2-7 TRBV15 CATSRVSGQGSYEQYF
TRBJ1-5 TRBV30 CALTDRTGNVGQPQHF
TRBJ1-2 TRBV7-2 CASSLVPGMTNYGYTF
TRBJ2-2 TRBV19 CASSMTGGTGELFF
TRBJ2-2 TRBV9 CASSAGTGRTGELFF
TRBJ1-4 TRBV5-1 CASAPGDPTNEKLFF
TRBJ2-5 TRBV27 CASSSGTGKRTQYF
TRBJ2-1 TRBV7-2 CASSLEGTGLSYNEQFF
TRBJ1-6 TRBV7-2 CASSLGSFYNSPLHF
TRBJ2-5 TRBV20-1 CSARSGETQYF
TRBJ2-3 TRBV2 CASSEGTSGGVTQYF
TRBJ2-7 TRBV6-5 CASSLEGGASHEQYF
TRBJ1-5 TRBV10-3 CAISPGGKLQPQHF
TRBJ2-2 TRBV7-6 CASTRTSGGTNTGELFF
TRBJ2-7 TRBV4-3 CASSQAGTYEQYF
TRBJ1-4 TRBV30 CAWSVGGTGEKLFF
TRBJ2-4 TRBV6-2/TRBV6-3 CASSYAGNIQYF
TRBJ1-4 TRBV2 CASSTRTGAEEKLFF
TRBJ2-2 TRBV19 CASNPRGGNTGELFF
TRBJ2-7 TRBV19 CASSPQGTSSYEQYF
TRBJ1-6 TRBV19 CASSSWTGNNSPLHF
TRBJ1-5 TRBV19 CASSMSGQGNQPQHF
TRBJ1-1 TRBV25-1 CASSEGPAGGQPTEAFF
TRBJ2-7 TRBV12-3/TRBV12-4 CASRGGQSYEQYF
TRBJ2-7 TRBV7-2 CASSLALANYEQYF
TRBJ1-3 TRBV30 CAWRGTGGLGNTIYF
TRBJ2-7 TRBV4-1 CASSREGRVGEQYF
TRBJ2-7 TRBV6-2/TRBV6-3 CASSYLTYEQYF
TRBJ2-7 TRBV7-3 CASGDYYEQYF
TRBJ2-7 TRBV27 CASSGRTGVRGSYEQYF
TRBJ1-3 TRBV27 CASSFSVPGNGNTIYF
TRBJ2-1 TRBV12-3/TRBV12-4 CASSSHGTGREFF
TRBJ1-2 TRBV6-6 CASREGINRGGYTF
TRBJ1-4 TRBV5-1 CASSQDRGRGEKLFF
TRBJ2-7 TRBV7-6 CASSQEGGKTYEQYF